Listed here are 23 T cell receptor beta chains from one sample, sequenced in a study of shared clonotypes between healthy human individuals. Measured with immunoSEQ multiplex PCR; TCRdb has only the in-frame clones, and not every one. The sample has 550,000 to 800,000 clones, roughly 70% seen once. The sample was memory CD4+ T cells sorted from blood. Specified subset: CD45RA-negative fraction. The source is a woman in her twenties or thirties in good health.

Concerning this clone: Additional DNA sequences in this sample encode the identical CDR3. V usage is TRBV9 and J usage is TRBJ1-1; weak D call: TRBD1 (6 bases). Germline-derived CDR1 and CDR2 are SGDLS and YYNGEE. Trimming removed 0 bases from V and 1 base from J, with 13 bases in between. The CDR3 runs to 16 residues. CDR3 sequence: CASSVGLGAGNTEAFF. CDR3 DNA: TGTGCCAGCAGCGTAGGTTTGGGGGCAGGGAACACTGAAGCTTTCTTT.

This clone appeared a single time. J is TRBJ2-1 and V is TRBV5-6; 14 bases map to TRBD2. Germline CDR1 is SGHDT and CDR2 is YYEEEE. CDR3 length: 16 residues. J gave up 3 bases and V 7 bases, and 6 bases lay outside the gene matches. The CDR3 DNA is TGTGCCAGCGGACTAGCGGGAGGCGCCCACTACAATGAGCAGTTCTTC. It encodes CASGLAGGAHYNEQFF.

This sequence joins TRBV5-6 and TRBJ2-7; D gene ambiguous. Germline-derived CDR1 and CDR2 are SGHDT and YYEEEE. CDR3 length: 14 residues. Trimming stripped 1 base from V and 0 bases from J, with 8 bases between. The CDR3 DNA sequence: TGTGCCAGCAGCTTGCCAGCCTCCTCCTACGAGCAGTACTTC. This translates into CASSLPASSYEQYF. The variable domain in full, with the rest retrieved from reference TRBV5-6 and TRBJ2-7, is DAGVTQSPTHLIKTRGQQVTLRCSPKSGHDTVSWYQQALGQGPQFIFQYYEEEERQRGNFPDRFSGHQFPNYSSELNVNALLLGDSALYLCASSLPASSYEQYFGPGTRLTVT.

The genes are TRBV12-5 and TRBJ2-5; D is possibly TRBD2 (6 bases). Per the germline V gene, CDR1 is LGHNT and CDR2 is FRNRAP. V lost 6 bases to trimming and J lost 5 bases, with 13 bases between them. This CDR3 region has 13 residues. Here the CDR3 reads CASGPIGGETQYF. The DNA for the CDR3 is TGTGCTAGTGGACCGATTGGGGGGGAGACCCAGTACTTC.

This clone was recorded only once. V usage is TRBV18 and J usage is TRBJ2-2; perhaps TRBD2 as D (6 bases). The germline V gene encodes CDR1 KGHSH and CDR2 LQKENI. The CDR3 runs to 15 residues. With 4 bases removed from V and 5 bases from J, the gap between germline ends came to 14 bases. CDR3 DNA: TGTGCCAGCTCACTCCCGGAGGGAGAAACCGGGGAGCTGTTTTTT. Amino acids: CASSLPEGETGELFF.

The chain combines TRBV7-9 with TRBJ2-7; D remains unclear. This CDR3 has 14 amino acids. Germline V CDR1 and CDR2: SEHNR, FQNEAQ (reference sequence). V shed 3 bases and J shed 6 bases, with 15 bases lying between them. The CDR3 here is CASSFIAVGREQYF. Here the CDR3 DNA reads TGTGCCAGCAGCTTTATTGCGGTAGGTCGCGAGCAGTACTTC.

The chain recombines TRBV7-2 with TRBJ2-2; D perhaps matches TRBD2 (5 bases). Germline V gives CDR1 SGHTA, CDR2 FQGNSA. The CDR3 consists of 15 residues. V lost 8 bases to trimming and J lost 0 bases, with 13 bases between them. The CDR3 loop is CASRPRGSNTGELFF. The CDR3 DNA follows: TGTGCCAGCCGACCTCGGGGTTCGAACACCGGGGAGCTGTTTTTT.

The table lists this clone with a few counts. CDR3: CASAPGLADYEQYF. CDR3 bases: TGCGCCAGCGCTCCGGGACTAGCGGACTACGAGCAGTACTTC. The V and J genes are TRBV5-1 and TRBJ2-7, with TRBD2 matching 11 bases. The CDR3 loop spans 14 amino acids. Germline assignment: CDR1 SGHRS and CDR2 YFSETQ. With V trimmed by 7 bases and J by 3 bases, 6 bases remained unmatched. Full variable domain (outside the CDR3, taken from reference TRBV5-1 and TRBJ2-7): KAGVTQTPRYLIKTRGQQVTLSCSPISGHRSVSWYQQTPGQGLQFLFEYFSETQRNKGNFPGRFSGRQFSNSRSEMNVSTLELGDSALYLCASAPGLADYEQYFGPGTRLTVT.

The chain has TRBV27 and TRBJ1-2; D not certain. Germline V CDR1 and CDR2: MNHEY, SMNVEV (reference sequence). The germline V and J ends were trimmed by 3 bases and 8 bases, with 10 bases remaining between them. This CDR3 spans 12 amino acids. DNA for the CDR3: TGTGCCAGCAGTTTGCGGGGTAAGGGCTACACCTTC. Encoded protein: CASSLRGKGYTF.

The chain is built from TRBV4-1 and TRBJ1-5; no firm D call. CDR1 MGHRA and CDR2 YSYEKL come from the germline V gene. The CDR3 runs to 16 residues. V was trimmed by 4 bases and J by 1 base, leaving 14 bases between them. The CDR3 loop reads CASSPEGRRSNQPQHF. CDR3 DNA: TGCGCCAGCAGCCCGGAAGGGAGGAGAAGCAATCAGCCCCAGCATTTT.

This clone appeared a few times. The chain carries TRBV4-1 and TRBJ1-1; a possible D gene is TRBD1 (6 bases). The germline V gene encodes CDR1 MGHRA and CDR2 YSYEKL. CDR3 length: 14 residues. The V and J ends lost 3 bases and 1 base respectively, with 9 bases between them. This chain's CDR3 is CASSHRDKNTEAFF. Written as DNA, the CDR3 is TGCGCCAGCAGCCATAGGGACAAGAACACTGAAGCTTTCTTT.

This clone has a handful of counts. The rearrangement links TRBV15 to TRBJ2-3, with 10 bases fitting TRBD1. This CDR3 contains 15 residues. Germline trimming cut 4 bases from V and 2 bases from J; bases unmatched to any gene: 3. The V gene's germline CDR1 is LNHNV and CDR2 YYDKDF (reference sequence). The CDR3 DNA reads TGTGCCACCAGCAAGGACAGGGGGGCCACAGATACGCAGTATTTT. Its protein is CATSKDRGATDTQYF.

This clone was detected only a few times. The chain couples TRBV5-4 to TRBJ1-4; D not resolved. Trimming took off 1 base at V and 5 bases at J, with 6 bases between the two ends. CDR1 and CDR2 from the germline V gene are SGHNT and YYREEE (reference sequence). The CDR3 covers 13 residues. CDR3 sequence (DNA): TGTGCCAGCAGCTTGAACGAGAATGAAAAACTGTTTTTT. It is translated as CASSLNENEKLFF.

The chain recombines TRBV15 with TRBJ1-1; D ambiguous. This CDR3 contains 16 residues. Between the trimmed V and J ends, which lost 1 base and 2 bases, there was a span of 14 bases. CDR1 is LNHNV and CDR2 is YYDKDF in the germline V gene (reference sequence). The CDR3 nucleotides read TGTGCCACCAGCAGAGGGGTGGGAAGGGATAACACTGAAGCTTTCTTT. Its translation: CATSRGVGRDNTEAFF.

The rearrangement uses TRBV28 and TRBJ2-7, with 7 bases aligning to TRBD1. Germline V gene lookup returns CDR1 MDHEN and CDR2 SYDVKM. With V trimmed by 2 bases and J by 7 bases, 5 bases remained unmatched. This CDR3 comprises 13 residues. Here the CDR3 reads CASSLGDRWEQYF. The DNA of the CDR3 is TGTGCCAGCAGTTTAGGGGACAGATGGGAGCAGTACTTC.

The CDR3 loop reads CASSFTPNFEDPQYF. The CDR3 bases are TGCGCCAGCAGCTTCACACCCAACTTTGAGGACCCGCAGTACTTC. The rearrangement uses TRBV5-1 and TRBJ2-7; D ambiguous. The ends were cut back, 2 bases at V and 9 bases at J, with 21 bases in the middle. Germline V gene lookup returns CDR1 SGHRS and CDR2 YFSETQ. The CDR3 totals 15 residues.

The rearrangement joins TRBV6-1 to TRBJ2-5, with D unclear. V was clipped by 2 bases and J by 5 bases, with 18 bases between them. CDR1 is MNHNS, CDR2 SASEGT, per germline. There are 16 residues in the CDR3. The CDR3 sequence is CASSELSGRAEETQYF. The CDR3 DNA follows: TGTGCCAGCAGTGAATTATCAGGACGGGCTGAGGAGACCCAGTACTTC.

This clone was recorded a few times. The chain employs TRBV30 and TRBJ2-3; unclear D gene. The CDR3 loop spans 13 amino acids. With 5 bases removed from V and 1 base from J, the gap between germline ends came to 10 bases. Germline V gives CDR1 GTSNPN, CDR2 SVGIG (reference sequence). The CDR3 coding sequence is TGTGCCTGGGAAAATAAGGGCACAGATACGCAGTATTTT. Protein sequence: CAWENKGTDTQYF.

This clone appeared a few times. The CDR3 region is CASSRGPGNQPQHF. CDR3 nucleotide sequence: TGTGCCAGCAGCAGGGGGCCCGGCAATCAGCCCCAGCATTTT. J is TRBJ1-5 and V is TRBV27, with 8 nucleotides matching TRBD1. CDR3 length equals 14 residues. V gave up 6 bases and J gave up 2 bases; unmatched junction bases: 3. CDR1 is MNHEY, CDR2 SMNVEV, per germline (reference sequence).

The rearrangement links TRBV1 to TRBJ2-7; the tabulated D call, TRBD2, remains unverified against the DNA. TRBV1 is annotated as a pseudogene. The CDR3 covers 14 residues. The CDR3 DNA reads TGCACCAGCAGGCTTGGGTGGGGACTCTACGAGCAGTACTTC. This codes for CTSRLGWGLYEQYF.

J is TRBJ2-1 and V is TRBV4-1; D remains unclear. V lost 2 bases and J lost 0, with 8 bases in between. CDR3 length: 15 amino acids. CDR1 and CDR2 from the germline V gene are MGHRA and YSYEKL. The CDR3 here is CASSQSYSSYNEQFF. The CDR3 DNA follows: TGCGCCAGCAGCCAATCTTATAGCTCCTACAATGAGCAGTTCTTC.

The CDR3 coding sequence is TGTGCCAGCTCAGTTATCCGGGAGCACACCGGGGAGCTGTTTTTT. Translated: CASSVIREHTGELFF. The chain is built from TRBV18 and TRBJ2-2; maybe TRBD2 (6 bases). The germline V gene encodes CDR1 KGHSH and CDR2 LQKENI. The V gene lost 5 bases and the J gene lost 3 bases, with 13 bases spanning the gap. The length of the CDR3 is 15 residues.

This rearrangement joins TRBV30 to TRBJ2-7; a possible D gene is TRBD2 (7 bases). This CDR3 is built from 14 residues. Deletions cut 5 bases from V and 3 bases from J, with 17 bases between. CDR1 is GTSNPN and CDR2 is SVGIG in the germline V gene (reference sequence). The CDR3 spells CAWAGGTQLYEQYF. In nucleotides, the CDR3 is TGTGCCTGGGCCGGGGGGACACAACTCTACGAGCAGTACTTC.